Presented here are 27 T cell receptor beta chains from one specimen sequenced in a study of T cells in Graves' hyperthyroidism and ophthalmopathy (dated by TCRdb to the late 2010s). Library preparation used multiplex PCR. The run used an Illumina HiSeq 2000. The TCR beta CDR3 regions were amplified from the RNA transcripts. A first-round RT-PCR of the TCR CDR3 used the HTBI primer set with the Qiagen OneStep RT-PCR kit. TCRdb reprocessed the public reads (quality trimming at Q25 with fastp, clone calling with MiXCR) and kept in-frame beta chains. Every entry covers one CDR3 protein and lists the most common genes and DNA from its rows. This sample is represented by a few hundred thousand distinct CDR3 sequences; 14% to 15% of them were singletons. The ten largest clones represent about 30% of the sample. The sequencing input was blood. Receptor source: a woman under 40 with Graves' hyperthyroidism.

This clonotype has at least ten counts. The rearrangement joins TRBV7-2 to TRBJ2-7; no firm D call. There are 16 residues in the CDR3. The germline V and J ends were trimmed by 0 bases and 3 bases, with 15 bases remaining between them. Germline V lookup: CDR1 SGHTA, CDR2 FQGNSA. The CDR3 DNA is TGTGCCAGCAGCTTAGCTCCCGCTGGATGGGGCTACGAGCAGTACTTC. It is translated as CASSLAPAGWGYEQYF.

This clonotype was observed a few times. V is TRBV29-1 and J is TRBJ1-2; no firm D call. The CDR3 length is 12 residues. Trimming cost V 1 base and J 0 bases, with 3 bases left between them. Per germline, CDR1 SQVTM and CDR2 ANQGSEA. CDR3 sequence: CSVEASNYGYTF. DNA for the CDR3: TGCAGCGTTGAAGCGTCTAACTATGGCTACACCTTC.

In this sample, this clonotype turned up many times. The J gene is TRBJ1-1, the V gene TRBV10-3, with 7 nucleotides matching TRBD1. Germline CDR1 reads ENHRY; CDR2 reads SYGVKD. After removal of 6 bases from V and 5 bases from J, the junction contained 9 bases not matched to a gene. The CDR3 length is 14 residues. The CDR3 here is CAIRDEGAWTEAFF. The CDR3 DNA reads as TGTGCCATCAGGGATGAGGGGGCATGGACTGAAGCTTTCTTT.

Many counts were recorded for this clonotype. The chain has TRBV6-2 or TRBV6-3 and TRBJ2-7; D is possibly TRBD1 (5 bases). V lost 0 bases and J 3 bases, leaving 15 bases between the germline ends. This CDR3 has 16 residues. Germline V lookup: CDR1 MNHEY, CDR2 SVGEGT. The CDR3 DNA reads as TGTGCCAGCAGTTACTCGACCAGGGCCGGACACTACGAGCAGTACTTC. This translates into CASSYSTRAGHYEQYF.

Many counts were recorded for this clonotype. The rearrangement links TRBV7-2 to TRBJ2-7; D call uncertain. The CDR3 is 12 amino acids. V dropped 5 bases and J dropped 7 bases, with 12 bases sitting between them. Looked up from germline, CDR1 is SGHTA and CDR2 is FQGNSA. CDR3 coding DNA: TGTGCCAGCAGCCCCCAGACACCTGAGCAGTACTTC. Its translation is CASSPQTPEQYF.

This clonotype occurred many times. The J gene is TRBJ2-7, the V gene TRBV12-3 or TRBV12-4, with TRBD2 matching 8 bases. The length of the CDR3 is 14 residues. J lost 3 bases, V lost 7 bases, and 8 bases had no gene match. CDR3 bases: TGTGCCAGCACCCAGGCGGGGGGTAACTACGAGCAGTACTTC. Amino acids: CASTQAGGNYEQYF.

This clonotype was seen repeatedly, ten times or more. V and J are TRBV12-3 or TRBV12-4 and TRBJ1-2; D is unclear. The CDR3 length is 13 residues. V lost 3 bases to trimming and J lost 6 bases, with 11 bases between them. CDR3 sequence reads: CASSFLGSDGYTF. The CDR3 DNA follows: TGTGCCAGCAGTTTTTTGGGGTCCGATGGCTACACCTTC.

This clonotype was seen many times. The V and J genes are TRBV12-3 or TRBV12-4 and TRBJ2-5; either TRBD1 or TRBD2 may supply D (5 bases each). The V end was cut by 4 bases, the J end by 3 bases, with 15 bases between. This CDR3 has 15 amino acids. CDR3 residues: CASSSSGAGEETQYF. The CDR3 nucleotides are TGTGCCAGCAGTTCATCCGGGGCCGGGGAAGAGACCCAGTACTTC.

This rearrangement joins TRBV6-1 to TRBJ2-2, with TRBD1 identical over 7 bases. This CDR3 spans 13 amino acids. The germline V gene encodes CDR1 MNHNS and CDR2 SASEGT. V lost 6 bases, J lost 7 bases, and 5 bases stayed unmatched. The CDR3 region is CASRHRGYGELFF. In DNA, the CDR3 is TGTGCCAGCAGGCACAGGGGATACGGGGAGCTGTTTTTT.

This chain uses TRBV9 with TRBJ2-1; D uncertain. The CDR3 loop spans 15 amino acids. Germline V gene lookup returns CDR1 SGDLS and CDR2 YYNGEE. V was shortened by 0 bases and J by 0 bases, with 7 bases between the two germline ends. In DNA form, the CDR3 reads TGTGCCAGCAGCGTAGTACAGCACTCCTACAATGAGCAGTTCTTC. Translation gives CASSVVQHSYNEQFF.

This clonotype came up a few times. The J gene is TRBJ2-2, the V gene TRBV20-1; 10 bases map to TRBD2. The germline V gene has CDR1 DFQATT and CDR2 SNEGSKA (reference sequence). The V and J ends lost 0 bases and 5 bases, in that order; junction bases with no gene match: 6. The CDR3 is made up of 16 amino acids. For the CDR3, the DNA is TGCAGTGCTAGAGATGGTCTAGCGGGAGTTACCGGGGAGCTGTTTTTT. Translating it yields CSARDGLAGVTGELFF.

This clonotype was counted between two and nine times. The rearrangement links TRBV19 to TRBJ1-1; maybe TRBD1 (5 bases). Trimming cost V 3 bases and J 0 bases, with 29 bases left between them. This CDR3 has 21 amino acids. Germline CDR1 and CDR2: LNHDA and SQIVND (reference sequence). The CDR3 protein is CASSIRDFRGGKVVVNTEAFF. DNA of the CDR3: TGTGCCAGTAGTATCAGGGACTTCCGAGGCGGAAAAGTAGTTGTGAACACTGAAGCTTTCTTT.

The sample holds many counts of this clonotype. This rearrangement joins TRBV18 to TRBJ2-1; 8 bases align to TRBD2. From germline, CDR1 is KGHSH and CDR2 LQKENI. J was trimmed by 5 bases and V by 3 bases; bases with no gene match: 9. This CDR3 region has 16 residues. The CDR3 region is CASSPTRGDKDNEQFF. The CDR3 DNA reads as TGTGCCAGCTCACCTACGCGGGGGGATAAGGACAATGAGCAGTTCTTC.

Concerning this clonotype itself: Relative to the germline gene, one junction end is altered; a read error may explain this. The chain carries TRBV7-3 and TRBJ1-3; maybe TRBD1 (6 bases). The CDR3 has 14 amino acids. Germline CDR1 reads SGHTA; CDR2 reads FQGTGA. In DNA form, the CDR3 reads TGTGCCAGCAGCCCACCAATACAGGGCCGGGTCCTACATTTT. This translates into CASSPPIQGRVLHF.

Of note for this clonotype: One base away lies a much larger clone, so this may be a sequencing read error. The J gene is TRBJ2-7, the V gene TRBV11-1; 8 bases align to TRBD1. V lost 6 bases to trimming and J lost 2 bases; unmatched junction nucleotides: 6. The germline V gene has CDR1 SGHAT and CDR2 FQDESV (reference sequence). CDR3 length: 14 amino acids. CDR3 DNA sequence: TGTGCCAGCAGTTGGGGACAGGACCCCTACGAGCAGTACTTC. Translating gives CASSWGQDPYEQYF.

This clonotype was recorded many times. The V and J genes are TRBV4-1 and TRBJ1-2; D gene uncertain. The CDR3 has 16 amino acids. Between the trimmed V and J ends, which lost 0 bases and 2 bases, there was a span of 13 bases. The germline gives CDR1 MGHRA, CDR2 YSYEKL. The CDR3 sequence: CASSQDDGFDNYGYTF. The CDR3 DNA is TGCGCCAGCAGCCAAGACGACGGGTTCGACAACTATGGCTACACCTTC.

In this sample, this clonotype turned up many times. The rearrangement links TRBV12-3 or TRBV12-4 to TRBJ1-2; weak D call: TRBD1 (5 bases). The CDR3 has 14 amino acids. The V end lost 3 bases, the J end lost 2 bases, and 10 bases lay between the germline ends. The CDR3 reads CASSFRGSNYGYTF. CDR3 nucleotide sequence: TGTGCCAGCAGTTTCCGGGGCTCCAACTATGGCTACACCTTC.

This clonotype has ten or more counts. The CDR3 sequence is CSVPSRYGYTF. Here the CDR3 DNA reads TGCAGCGTCCCCAGTAGGTATGGCTACACCTTC. The rearrangement links TRBV29-1 to TRBJ1-2; D gene unclear. Trimming removed 6 bases at V and 5 bases at J, with 10 bases between. The CDR3 sequence is 11 residues long. Per germline, CDR1 SQVTM and CDR2 ANQGSEA.

This clonotype was counted many times. This sequence joins TRBV7-8 and TRBJ2-1, with TRBD2 identical over 8 bases. The CDR3 loop spans 17 amino acids. With 0 bases clipped from V and 3 bases from J, the junction kept 7 bases outside the gene matches. Germline V gene data show CDR1 as SGHVS and CDR2 as FQNEAQ. The CDR3 DNA is TGTGCCAGCAGCTTAGCAACTAGCGGTTCCCACTACAATGAGCAGTTCTTC. Translating gives CASSLATSGSHYNEQFF.

This clonotype was counted many times. The chain links TRBV3-1 to TRBJ2-7; 11 bases are shared with TRBD2. This CDR3 spans 17 amino acids. V was clipped by 4 bases and J by 2 bases; unmatched bases: 10. CDR1 and CDR2 (germline): LGHDT, YNNKEL (reference sequence). CDR3 amino acids: CASSLPDPSGRTYEQYF. CDR3 DNA: TGTGCCAGCAGCCTTCCTGATCCTAGCGGGAGGACCTACGAGCAGTACTTC.

The chain has TRBV18 and TRBJ2-6; 12 bases align to TRBD1. The germline gives CDR1 KGHSH, CDR2 LQKENI. This CDR3 has 17 amino acids. V gave up 2 bases and J gave up 2 bases; unmatched junction bases: 1. The CDR3 region has the DNA TGTGCCAGCTCACCAGGGACAGGGGGCGCTGGGGCCAACGTCCTGACTTTC. Protein: CASSPGTGGAGANVLTF.

This clonotype was seen only a few times. The genes are TRBV20-1 and TRBJ1-1, with D hard to call. This CDR3 comprises 12 residues. Trimming stripped 4 bases from V and 5 bases from J, with 11 bases between. The germline V gene has CDR1 DFQATT and CDR2 SNEGSKA (reference sequence). The CDR3 spells CSATGGGTEAFF. The DNA for the CDR3 is TGCAGTGCTACGGGAGGCGGGACTGAAGCTTTCTTT.

The genes are TRBV7-9 and TRBJ2-1; 12 nucleotides match TRBD2. The J segment lost 8 bases and the V segment lost 1 base, leaving 12 bases of the junction unmatched. CDR1 is SEHNR, CDR2 FQNEAQ, per germline (reference sequence). This CDR3 is 18 amino acids long. CDR3 residues: CASSLVPVLAGGPYEQFF. CDR3 bases: TGTGCCAGCAGCTTAGTTCCGGTCCTAGCGGGAGGGCCGTATGAGCAGTTCTTC.

V and J are TRBV24-1 and TRBJ2-5; D may be TRBD1 (6 bases). The DNA end is more similar to TRBJ2-1, so the J call may be wrong. Per the germline V gene, CDR1 is KGHDR and CDR2 is SFDVKD. The CDR3 has 15 residues. CDR3 in DNA: TGTGCCACCAGTGACCCACAGGGAGTCGGCGAGACCCAGTTCTTC. This sequence encodes CATSDPQGVGETQFF.

The J gene is TRBJ2-7, the V gene TRBV19, with 9 bases that match TRBD1. With V trimmed by 0 bases and J by 5 bases, 11 bases remained unmatched. Germline CDR1 reads LNHDA; CDR2 reads SQIVND (reference sequence). This CDR3 has 17 amino acids. CDR3 residues: CASSIEGLGQGRHEQYF. The DNA for the CDR3 is TGTGCCAGTAGTATAGAGGGTTTGGGACAGGGCCGCCACGAGCAGTACTTC.

This clonotype was detected only a few times. The V gene is TRBV4-1, the J gene TRBJ2-2; D is unresolved. Germline CDR1 reads MGHRA; CDR2 reads YSYEKL. The CDR3 covers 14 residues. V lost 0 bases to trimming and J lost 4 bases, with 6 bases between them. CDR3 amino acids: CASSQDWPTGELFF. CDR3 DNA: TGCGCCAGCAGCCAAGATTGGCCCACCGGGGAGCTGTTTTTT.

The chain employs TRBV7-3 and TRBJ2-7, with 8 bases aligning to TRBD2. CDR3 length equals 16 residues. Looked up from germline, CDR1 is SGHTA and CDR2 is FQGTGA. Unmatched junction bases numbered 9, after V lost 5 bases and J lost 0 bases. The CDR3 spells CASSPSASGGSYEQYF. The DNA for the CDR3 is TGTGCCAGCAGCCCCTCGGCCAGCGGGGGCTCCTACGAGCAGTACTTC.